The subject of this entry is one T cell receptor beta chain. The target antigen is unknown. The PCR had 60 Vbeta and 13 Jbeta primers. Measured with immunoSEQ multiplex PCR; TCRdb has only the in-frame clones, and not every one. Seen here are about 130,000 clones, about 78% observed once, and the top ten hold roughly 1.5%. This entry belongs to a study of cytomegalovirus exposure and HLA in healthy donors. Findings and limits, study-wide: Altogether, 150 to 200 TCR beta chains were recorded as cytomegalovirus-associated.

CDR1 LNHNV and CDR2 YYDKDF come from the germline V gene (reference sequence). V was clipped by 4 bases and J by 4 bases; unmatched bases: 4. CDR3 size: 14 residues. The sequencing sample was made of PBMCs. The chain uses TRBV15 and TRBJ2-3; 8 bases agree with TRBD2. This clonotype was obtained from a female donor in good health and CMV-seronegative. CDR3 DNA sequence: TGTGCCACCAGCACCGGACTAGCCGCAGATACGCAGTATTTT. Its protein is CATSTGLAADTQYF.